Listed below are T cell receptor beta chains from one sample, sequenced in a study of T cell responses to AZD1222 COVID-19 vaccine. The method was immunoSEQ multiplex PCR; TCRdb's version includes in-frame clones alone and lacks a portion of them. The table records about 110,000 clones, about 94% of them present only once. The sample in question was peripheral blood, obtained 28 days after the second AZD1222 dose. These receptors came from an adult who received the AZD1222 COVID-19 vaccine. Both conserved end residues are part of each CDR3. The order of the fields is V gene, D gene, clone size, J gene, CDR3 length, CDR3 DNA, CDR3 protein. The D gene is left open where the match is weak. Rows give clone size only sometimes, using once, few, many, or a class for an expanded clone.

TRBV19	NA	once	TRBJ1-1	13	TGTGCCAGTACCACCGGGAAGCCCACTGAAGCTTTCTTT	CASTTGKPTEAFF
TRBV20-1	NA	once	TRBJ1-2	11	TGCAGTGCTAGAAACAGGAGTGGCTACACCTTC	CSARNRSGYTF
TRBV30	NA	NA	TRBJ2-1	13	TGTGCCTGGAGTCCCCTAACGGAACATGAGCAGTTCTTC	CAWSPLTEHEQFF
TRBV5-6	NA	NA	TRBJ1-2	15	TGTGCCAGCAGCTTGCCGAATTCCGCGGACTATGGCTACACCTTC	CASSLPNSADYGYTF
TRBV4-1	NA	NA	TRBJ1-5	14	TGCGCCAGCAGCCAAGCCAGGGGCGGTCAGCCCCAGCATTTT	CASSQARGGQPQHF
TRBV5-1	NA	NA	TRBJ2-7	14	TGCGCCAGCAGCTTAAGTTTTCAGGGGGGAGAGCAGTACTTC	CASSLSFQGGEQYF
TRBV6-5	TRBD1	NA	TRBJ1-2	16	TGTGCCAGCAGTTACGTTAGGACAGGGGGCGGCTATGGCTACACCTTC	CASSYVRTGGGYGYTF
TRBV11-2	TRBD1	NA	TRBJ1-2	16	TGTGCCAGCAGCTTATCCGGGACAGGGAGGGGAGGTGGCTACACCTTC	CASSLSGTGRGGGYTF
TRBV7-6	NA	NA	TRBJ1-3	14	TGTGCCAGCAGCTTCGGGGTAGCTGGAAACACCATATATTTT	CASSFGVAGNTIYF
TRBV27	NA	once	TRBJ2-7	12	TGTGCCAGCAGAGGGGCGGCCTACGAGCAGTACTTC	CASRGAAYEQYF
TRBV7-7	NA	NA	TRBJ2-7	14	TGTGCCAGCAGCCCTCGGGACACCTCCTACGAGCAGTACTTC	CASSPRDTSYEQYF
TRBV5-1	NA	NA	TRBJ1-2	19	TGCGCCAGCAGCTCGGTACTAAGAATCGGTTTCTTCTGGTCGAGGGGCTACACCTTC	CASSSVLRIGFFWSRGYTF
TRBV2	NA	NA	TRBJ1-2	13	TGTGCCAGCAGTTCCGGGACCTCCGAGGGCTACACCTTC	CASSSGTSEGYTF
TRBV6-6	TRBD1	NA	TRBJ1-5	14	TGTGCCAGCAGTACCGCAGGGGGATACGAGCCCCAGCATTTT	CASSTAGGYEPQHF
TRBV29-1	NA	NA	TRBJ1-4	12	TGCAGCGTCGCCCGGACAGACGGAAAACTGTTTTTT	CSVARTDGKLFF
TRBV21-1	NA	few	TRBJ2-7	15	TGTGCCAGCAGCAAACATCCGGGTCGGAAGGCCGAGCAGTACTTC	CASSKHPGRKAEQYF